Sequencing of this T cell receptor beta chain was carried out in a study of CD8 T cells in Susac syndrome. In the study overall: When blood was collected, patients with Susac syndrome were therapy-naive, were taking corticosteroids, or were receiving intravenous immunoglobulin alone. Whole-study findings and limits: No clonal expansion appeared among CD4+ T cells in Susac patients.

CDR1 is KGHDR, CDR2 SFDVKD, per germline. Trimming cost V 9 bases and J 4 bases, with 8 bases left between them. This CDR3 has 11 residues. Random hexamers primed reverse transcription of about 0.45 to 1 ug RNA. Coverage of TCR beta CDR3 amplification by immunoSEQ multiplex PCR extended to 54 Vbeta and 13 Jbeta. TCRdb independently ran MiXCR on the immunoSEQ multiplex PCR reads; one entry per CDR3 protein. This table has 150,000 or so distinct CDR3 sequences, 95% to 97% appearing once. About this clonotype: What it binds is unknown.

The sequence came from a human donor with Susac syndrome. The V and J genes are TRBV24-1 and TRBJ2-5, with a weak D call TRBD2 (5 bases). The specimen was CD4+ T cells from PBMCs. The CDR3 protein is CATEGGETQYF. CDR3 DNA sequence: TGTGCCACCGAGGGCGGAGAGACCCAGTACTTC.